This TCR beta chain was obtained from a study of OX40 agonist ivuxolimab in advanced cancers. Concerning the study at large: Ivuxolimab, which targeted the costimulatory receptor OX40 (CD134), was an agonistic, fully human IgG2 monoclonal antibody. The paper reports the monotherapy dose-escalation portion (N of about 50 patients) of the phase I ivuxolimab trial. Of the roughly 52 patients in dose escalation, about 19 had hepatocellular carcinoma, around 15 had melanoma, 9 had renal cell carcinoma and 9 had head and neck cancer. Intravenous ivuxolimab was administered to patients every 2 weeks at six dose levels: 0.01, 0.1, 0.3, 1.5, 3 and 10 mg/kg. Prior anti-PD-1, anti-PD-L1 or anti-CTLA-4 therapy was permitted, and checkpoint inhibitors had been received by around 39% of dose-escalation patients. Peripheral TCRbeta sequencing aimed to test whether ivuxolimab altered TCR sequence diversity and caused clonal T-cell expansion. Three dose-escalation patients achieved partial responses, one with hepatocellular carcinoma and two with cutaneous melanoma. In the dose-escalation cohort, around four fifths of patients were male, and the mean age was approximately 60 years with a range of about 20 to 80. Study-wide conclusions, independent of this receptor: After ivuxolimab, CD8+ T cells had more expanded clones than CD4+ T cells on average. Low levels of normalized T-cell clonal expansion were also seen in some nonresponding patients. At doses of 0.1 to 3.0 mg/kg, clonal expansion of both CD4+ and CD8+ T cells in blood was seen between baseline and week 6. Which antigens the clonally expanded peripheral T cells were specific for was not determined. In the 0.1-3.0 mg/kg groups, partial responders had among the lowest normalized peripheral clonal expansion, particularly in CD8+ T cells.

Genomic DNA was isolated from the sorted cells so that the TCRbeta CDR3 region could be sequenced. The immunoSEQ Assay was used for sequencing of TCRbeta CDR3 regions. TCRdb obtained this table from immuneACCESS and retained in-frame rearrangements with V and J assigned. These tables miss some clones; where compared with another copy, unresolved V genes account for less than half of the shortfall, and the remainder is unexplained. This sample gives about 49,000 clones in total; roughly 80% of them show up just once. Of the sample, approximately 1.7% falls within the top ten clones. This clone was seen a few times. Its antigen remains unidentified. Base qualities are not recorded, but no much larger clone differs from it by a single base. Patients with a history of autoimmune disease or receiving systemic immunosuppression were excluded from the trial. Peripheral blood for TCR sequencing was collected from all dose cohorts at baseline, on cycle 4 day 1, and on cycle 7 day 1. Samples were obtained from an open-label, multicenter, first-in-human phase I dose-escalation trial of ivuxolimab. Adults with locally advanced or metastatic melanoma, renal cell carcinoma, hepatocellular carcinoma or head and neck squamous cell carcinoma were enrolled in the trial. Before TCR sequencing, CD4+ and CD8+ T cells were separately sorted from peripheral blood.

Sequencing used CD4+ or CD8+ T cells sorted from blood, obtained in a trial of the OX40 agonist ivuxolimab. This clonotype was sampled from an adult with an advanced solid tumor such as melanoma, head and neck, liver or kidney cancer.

The bases are TGTGCCACCAGCAGAGAAATGGACCAAAACACCGGGGAGCTGTTTTTT. The resulting protein is CATSREMDQNTGELFF. The V and J genes are TRBV15 and TRBJ2-2; there is no confident call for the D gene. The germline ends are 10 bases apart after V is trimmed by 0 bases and J by 2 bases. The germline V gene (reference sequence) specifies LNHNV as CDR1 and YYDKDF as CDR2. From its cysteine to its phenylalanine, the CDR3 spans 16 amino acids. The read is trimmed to its CDR3 DNA, 48 bases read in frame from base 1.